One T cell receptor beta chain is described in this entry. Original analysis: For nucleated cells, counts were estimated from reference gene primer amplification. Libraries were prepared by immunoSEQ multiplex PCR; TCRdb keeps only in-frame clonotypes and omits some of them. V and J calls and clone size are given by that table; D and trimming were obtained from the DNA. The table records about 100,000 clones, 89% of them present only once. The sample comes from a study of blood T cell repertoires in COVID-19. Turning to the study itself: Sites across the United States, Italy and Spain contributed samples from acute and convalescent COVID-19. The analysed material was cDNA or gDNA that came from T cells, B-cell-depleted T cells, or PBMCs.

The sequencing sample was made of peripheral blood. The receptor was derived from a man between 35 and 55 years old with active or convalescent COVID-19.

CDR3 amino acids: CASSEGNSNQPQHF. The CDR3 coding sequence is TGTGCCAGCAGTGAAGGTAATAGCAATCAGCCCCAGCATTTT. This chain connects TRBV6-1 to TRBJ1-5; D gene ambiguous. The CDR3 has 14 amino acids. CDR1 is MNHNS, CDR2 SASEGT, per germline. V lost 1 base to trimming and J lost 0 bases, with 4 bases between them.